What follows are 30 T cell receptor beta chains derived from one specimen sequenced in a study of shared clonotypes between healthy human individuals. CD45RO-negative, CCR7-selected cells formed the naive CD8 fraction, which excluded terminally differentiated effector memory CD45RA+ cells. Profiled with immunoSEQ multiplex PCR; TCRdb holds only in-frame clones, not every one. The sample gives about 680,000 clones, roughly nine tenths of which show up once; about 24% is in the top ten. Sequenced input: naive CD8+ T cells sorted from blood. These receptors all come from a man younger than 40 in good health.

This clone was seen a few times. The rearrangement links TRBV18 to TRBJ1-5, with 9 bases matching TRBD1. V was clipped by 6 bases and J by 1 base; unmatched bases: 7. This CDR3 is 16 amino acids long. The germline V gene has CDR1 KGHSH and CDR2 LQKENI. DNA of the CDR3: TGTGCCAGCTCGGCGGTGGGACAGGGAAGCAATCAGCCCCAGCATTTT. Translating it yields CASSAVGQGSNQPQHF.

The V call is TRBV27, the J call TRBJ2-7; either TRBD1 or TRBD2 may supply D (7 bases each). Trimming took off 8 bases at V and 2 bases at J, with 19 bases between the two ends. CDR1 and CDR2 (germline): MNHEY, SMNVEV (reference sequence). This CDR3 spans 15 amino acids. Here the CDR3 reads CASGLTGRDPYEQYF. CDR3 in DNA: TGTGCCAGCGGCTTGACAGGGAGGGACCCCTACGAGCAGTACTTC.

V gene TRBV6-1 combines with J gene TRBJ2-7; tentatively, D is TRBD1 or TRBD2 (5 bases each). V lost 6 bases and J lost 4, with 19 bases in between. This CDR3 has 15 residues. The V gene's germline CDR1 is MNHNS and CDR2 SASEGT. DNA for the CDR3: TGTGCCAGCAGCCCGGGACGGAATCTTGAATACGAGCAGTACTTC. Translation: CASSPGRNLEYEQYF.

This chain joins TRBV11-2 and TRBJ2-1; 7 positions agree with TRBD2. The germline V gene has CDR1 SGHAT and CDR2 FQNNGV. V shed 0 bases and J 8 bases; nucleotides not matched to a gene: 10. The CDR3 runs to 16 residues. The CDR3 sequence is CASSLEAPGTIDEQFF. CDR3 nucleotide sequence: TGTGCCAGCAGCTTAGAGGCCCCGGGGACTATCGATGAGCAGTTCTTC.

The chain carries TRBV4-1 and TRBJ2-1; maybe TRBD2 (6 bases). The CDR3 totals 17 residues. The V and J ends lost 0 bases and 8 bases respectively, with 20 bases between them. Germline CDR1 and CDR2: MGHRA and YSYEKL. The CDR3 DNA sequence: TGCGCCAGCAGCCAAGAAGGCGGGACTGGGCGTGGGGATGAGCAGTTCTTC. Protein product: CASSQEGGTGRGDEQFF.

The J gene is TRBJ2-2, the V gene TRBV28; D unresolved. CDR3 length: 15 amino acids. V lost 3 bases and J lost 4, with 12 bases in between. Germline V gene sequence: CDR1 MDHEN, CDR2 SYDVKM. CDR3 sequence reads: CASSFLVYGTGELFF. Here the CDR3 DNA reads TGTGCCAGCAGTTTTCTAGTCTATGGCACCGGGGAGCTGTTTTTT. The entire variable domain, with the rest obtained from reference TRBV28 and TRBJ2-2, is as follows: DVKVTQSSRYLVKRTGEKVFLECVQDMDHENMFWYRQDPGLGLRLIYFSYDVKMKEKGDIPEGYSVSREKKERFSLILESASTNQTSMYLCASSFLVYGTGELFFGEGSRLTVL.

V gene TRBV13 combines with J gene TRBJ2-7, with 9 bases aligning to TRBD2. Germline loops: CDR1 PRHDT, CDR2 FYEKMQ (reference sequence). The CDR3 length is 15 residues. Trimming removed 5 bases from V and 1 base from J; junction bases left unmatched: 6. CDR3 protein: CASSPGLALSYEQYF. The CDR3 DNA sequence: TGTGCCAGCAGCCCAGGACTAGCGCTTTCCTACGAGCAGTACTTC.

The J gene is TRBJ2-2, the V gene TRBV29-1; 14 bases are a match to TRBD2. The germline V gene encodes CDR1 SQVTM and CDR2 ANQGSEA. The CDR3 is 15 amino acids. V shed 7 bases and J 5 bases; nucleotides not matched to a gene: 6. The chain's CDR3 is CSAVTSGRETGELFF. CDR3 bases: TGCAGCGCCGTGACTAGCGGGAGGGAGACCGGGGAGCTGTTTTTT.

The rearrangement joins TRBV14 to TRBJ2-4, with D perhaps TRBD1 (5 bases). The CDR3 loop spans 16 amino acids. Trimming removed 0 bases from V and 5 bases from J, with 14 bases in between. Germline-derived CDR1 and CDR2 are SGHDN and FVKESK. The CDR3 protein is CASSQDSAEGENIQYF. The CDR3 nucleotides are TGTGCCAGCAGCCAAGATTCCGCGGAAGGGGAAAACATTCAGTACTTC.

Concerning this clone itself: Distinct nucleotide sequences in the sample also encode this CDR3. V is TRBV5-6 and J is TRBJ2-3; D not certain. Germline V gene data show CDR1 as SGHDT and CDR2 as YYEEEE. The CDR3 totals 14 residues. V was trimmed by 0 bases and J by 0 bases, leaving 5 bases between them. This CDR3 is CASSLVGSTDTQYF. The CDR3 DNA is TGTGCCAGCAGCTTGGTTGGTAGCACAGATACGCAGTATTTT.

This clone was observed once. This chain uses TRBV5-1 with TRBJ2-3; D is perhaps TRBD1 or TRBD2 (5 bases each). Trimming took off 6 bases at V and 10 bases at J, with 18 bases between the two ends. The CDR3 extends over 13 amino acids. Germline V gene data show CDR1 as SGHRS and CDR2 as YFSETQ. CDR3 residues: CASKEGKMGSQYF. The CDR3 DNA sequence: TGCGCCAGCAAAGAGGGGAAAATGGGGTCGCAGTATTTT.

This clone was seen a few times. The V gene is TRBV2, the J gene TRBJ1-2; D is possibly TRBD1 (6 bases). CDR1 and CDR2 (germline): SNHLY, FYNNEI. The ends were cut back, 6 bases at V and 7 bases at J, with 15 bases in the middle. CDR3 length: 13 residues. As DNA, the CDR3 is TGTGCCAGCAGCGTGGACAGCTCCGGTGGCTACACCTTC. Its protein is CASSVDSSGGYTF.

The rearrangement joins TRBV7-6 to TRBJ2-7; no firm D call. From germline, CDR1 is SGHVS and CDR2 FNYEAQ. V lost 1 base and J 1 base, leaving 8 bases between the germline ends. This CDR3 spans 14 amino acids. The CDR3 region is CASSLGDGSYEQYF. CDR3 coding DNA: TGTGCCAGCAGCTTAGGAGATGGATCCTACGAGCAGTACTTC.

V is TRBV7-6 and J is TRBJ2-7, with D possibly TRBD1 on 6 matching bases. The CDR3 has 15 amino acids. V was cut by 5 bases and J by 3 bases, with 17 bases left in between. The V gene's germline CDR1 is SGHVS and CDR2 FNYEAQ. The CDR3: CASSLGDTMHYEQYF. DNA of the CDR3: TGTGCCAGCAGCCTCGGGGACACCATGCACTACGAGCAGTACTTC.

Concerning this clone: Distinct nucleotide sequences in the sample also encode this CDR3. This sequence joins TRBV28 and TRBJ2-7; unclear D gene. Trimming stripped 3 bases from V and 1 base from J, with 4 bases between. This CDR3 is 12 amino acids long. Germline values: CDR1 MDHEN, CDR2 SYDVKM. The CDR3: CASSLRSYEQYF. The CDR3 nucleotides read TGTGCCAGCAGTTTGCGGTCCTACGAGCAGTACTTC.

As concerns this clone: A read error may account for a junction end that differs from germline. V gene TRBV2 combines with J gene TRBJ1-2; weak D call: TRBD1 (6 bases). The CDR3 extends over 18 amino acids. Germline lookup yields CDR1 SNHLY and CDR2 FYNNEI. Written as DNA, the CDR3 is TGTGCCAGCAGTTCGTCTCTGGGAGACAGGACGCCTAATTATGGCTACACCTTC. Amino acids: CASSSSLGDRTPNYGYTF.

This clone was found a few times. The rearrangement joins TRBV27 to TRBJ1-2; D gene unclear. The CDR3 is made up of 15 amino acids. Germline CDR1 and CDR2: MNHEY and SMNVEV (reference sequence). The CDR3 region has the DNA TGTGCGCTTTCCTCCGCGTCGGGCCCAGGCTATGGCTACACCTTC. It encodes CALSSASGPGYGYTF.

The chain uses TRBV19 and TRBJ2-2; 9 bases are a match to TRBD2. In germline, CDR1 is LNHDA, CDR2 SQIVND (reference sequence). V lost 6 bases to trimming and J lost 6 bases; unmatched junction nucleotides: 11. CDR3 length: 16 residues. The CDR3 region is CASRSRKAGGPGELFF. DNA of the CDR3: TGTGCCAGTAGATCACGGAAGGCGGGAGGGCCCGGGGAGCTGTTTTTT.

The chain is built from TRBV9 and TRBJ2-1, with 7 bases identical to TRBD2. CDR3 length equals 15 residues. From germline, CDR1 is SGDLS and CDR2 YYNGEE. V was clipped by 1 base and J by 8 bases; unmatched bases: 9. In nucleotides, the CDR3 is TGTGCCAGCAGCGTAACCGGCGGGAGATCCGATGAGCAGTTCTTC. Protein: CASSVTGGRSDEQFF.

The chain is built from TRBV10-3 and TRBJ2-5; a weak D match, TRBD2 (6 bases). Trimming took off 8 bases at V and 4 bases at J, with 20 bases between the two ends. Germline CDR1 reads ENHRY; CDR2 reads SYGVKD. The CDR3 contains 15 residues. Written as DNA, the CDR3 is TGTGCCATCCGAGCGGGTGGCGGGCAGGGAGAGACCCAGTACTTC. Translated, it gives CAIRAGGGQGETQYF.

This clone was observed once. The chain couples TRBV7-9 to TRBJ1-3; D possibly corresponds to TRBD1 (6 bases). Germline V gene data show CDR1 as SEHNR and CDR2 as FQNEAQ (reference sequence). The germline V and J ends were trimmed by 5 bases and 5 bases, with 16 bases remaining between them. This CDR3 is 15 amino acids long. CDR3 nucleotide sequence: TGTGCCAGCAGCCCCCATTTAGGGGGGAGAAACACCATATATTTT. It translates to CASSPHLGGRNTIYF.

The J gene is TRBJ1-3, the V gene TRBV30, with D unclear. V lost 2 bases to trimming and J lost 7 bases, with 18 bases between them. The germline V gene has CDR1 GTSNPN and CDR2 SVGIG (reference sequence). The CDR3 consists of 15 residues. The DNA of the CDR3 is TGTGCCTGGAGTCGCCTGGTAGGGAGCTCCAACACCATATATTTT. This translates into CAWSRLVGSSNTIYF.

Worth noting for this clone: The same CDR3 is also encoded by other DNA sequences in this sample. CDR3 sequence (DNA): TGTGCCAGTAGTATAGTTGGGGGCCAGCCCCAGCATTTT. Translated, it gives CASSIVGGQPQHF. V is TRBV19 and J is TRBJ1-5; maybe TRBD1 (6 bases). V lost 1 base and J 7 bases, leaving 8 bases between the germline ends. CDR1 is LNHDA, CDR2 SQIVND, per germline (reference sequence). The CDR3 length is 13 residues.

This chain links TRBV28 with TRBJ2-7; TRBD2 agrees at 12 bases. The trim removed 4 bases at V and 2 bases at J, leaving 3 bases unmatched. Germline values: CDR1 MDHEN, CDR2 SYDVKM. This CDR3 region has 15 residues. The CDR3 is CASSSGLAGTYEQYF. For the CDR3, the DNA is TGTGCCAGCAGTTCAGGACTAGCGGGAACCTACGAGCAGTACTTC.

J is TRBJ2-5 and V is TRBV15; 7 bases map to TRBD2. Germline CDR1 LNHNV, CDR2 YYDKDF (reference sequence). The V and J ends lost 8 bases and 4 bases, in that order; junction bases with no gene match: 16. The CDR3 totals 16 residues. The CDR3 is CATVKGAGVNRETQYF. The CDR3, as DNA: TGTGCCACCGTTAAAGGGGCGGGAGTCAACCGAGAGACCCAGTACTTC.

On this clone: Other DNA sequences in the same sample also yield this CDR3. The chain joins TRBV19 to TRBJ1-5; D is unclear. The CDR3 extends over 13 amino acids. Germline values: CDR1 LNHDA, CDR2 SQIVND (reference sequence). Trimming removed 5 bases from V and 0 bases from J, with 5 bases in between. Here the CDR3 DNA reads TGTGCCAGTAGTCCGATTAGCAATCAGCCCCAGCATTTT. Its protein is CASSPISNQPQHF. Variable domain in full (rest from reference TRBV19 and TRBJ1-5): DGGITQSPKYLFRKEGQNVTLSCEQNLNHDAMYWYRQDPGQGLRLIYYSQIVNDFQKGDIAEGYSVSREKKESFPLTVTSAQKNPTAFYLCASSPISNQPQHFGDGTRLSIL.

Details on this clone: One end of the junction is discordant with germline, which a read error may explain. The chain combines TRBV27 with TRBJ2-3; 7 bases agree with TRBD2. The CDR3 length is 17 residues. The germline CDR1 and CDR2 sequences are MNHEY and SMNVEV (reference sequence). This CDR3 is CASSLSFAGEDSDTQYF. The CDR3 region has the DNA TGTGCCAGCAGTCTATCCTTTGCGGGAGAGGATTCGGATACGCAGTATTTT.

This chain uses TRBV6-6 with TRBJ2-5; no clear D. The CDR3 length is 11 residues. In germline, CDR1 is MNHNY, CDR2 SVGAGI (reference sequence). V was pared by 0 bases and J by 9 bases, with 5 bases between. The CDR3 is CASSYSMAQYF. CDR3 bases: TGTGCCAGCAGTTACTCGATGGCCCAGTACTTC.

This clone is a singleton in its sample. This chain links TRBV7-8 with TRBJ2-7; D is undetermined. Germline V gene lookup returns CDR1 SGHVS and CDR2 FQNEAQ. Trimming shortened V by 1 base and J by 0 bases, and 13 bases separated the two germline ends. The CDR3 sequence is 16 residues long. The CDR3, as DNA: TGTGCCAGCAGCTTAGAGCTGGGCCTTAACTCCTACGAGCAGTACTTC. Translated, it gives CASSLELGLNSYEQYF.

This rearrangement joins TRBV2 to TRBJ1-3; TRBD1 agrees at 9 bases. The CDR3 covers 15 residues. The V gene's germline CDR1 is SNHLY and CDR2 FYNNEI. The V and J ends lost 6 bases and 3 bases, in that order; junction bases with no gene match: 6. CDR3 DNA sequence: TGTGCCAGCAGAGGACAGGGGTTGCGTGGAAACACCATATATTTT. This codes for CASRGQGLRGNTIYF.